A selection of T cell receptor beta chains follows, all from one sample in a study of blood T cell repertoires in COVID-19. Method: immunoSEQ multiplex PCR; TCRdb's copy keeps in-frame clones and lacks some. Among more than 350,000 clones, about 88% were seen once, and the ten largest hold approximately 1.3%. Source material: PBMCs or T cells enriched from blood (not recorded which). These receptors were obtained from a woman between 18 and 29 years old who had been exposed to COVID-19. Both conserved end residues are part of each CDR3. Each record gives: CDR3 length, J gene, D gene, V gene, clone size, CDR3 DNA, CDR3 protein. D genes are given only for firm matches. Clone size, where shown, is once, few, many, or a class for clones that have expanded.

14 TRBJ2-7 TRBD1 TRBV3-1/TRBV3-2 NA TGTGCCAGCAGCCAAGGTTGGACAGGCTACGAGCAGTACTTC CASSQGWTGYEQYF
16 TRBJ2-2 TRBD2 TRBV11-3 NA TGTGCCAGCAGCTTACGTTTAGCGGGAGGCACCGGGGAGCTGTTTTTT CASSLRLAGGTGELFF
16 TRBJ2-1 TRBD2 TRBV6-4 NA TGTGCCAGCAGTGACTCGCCCAGCGGGGGGGCCTATGAGCAGTTCTTC CASSDSPSGGAYEQFF
17 TRBJ2-1 TRBD2 TRBV29-1 NA TGCAGCGTTGAAGGGACTAGCGGGAAATACTCCTACAATGAGCAGTTCTTC CSVEGTSGKYSYNEQFF
16 TRBJ1-1 TRBD1 TRBV4-1 NA TGCGCCAGCAGCCCATATAAGGGGGCTGGGATCACTGAAGCTTTCTTT CASSPYKGAGITEAFF
14 TRBJ2-7 TRBD1 TRBV2 NA TGTGCCAGCAGTGAACGACAGGGAATCTACGAGCAGTACTTC CASSERQGIYEQYF
13 TRBJ1-2 NA TRBV6-5 NA TGTGCCAGTGGCGGGGGGCAGGGCTATGGCTACACCTTC CASGGGQGYGYTF
12 TRBJ2-7 NA TRBV2 NA TGTGCCAGCACCCAACAGGGGAGGGAGCAGTACTTC CASTQQGREQYF
15 TRBJ2-7 TRBD2 TRBV3-1/TRBV3-2 NA TGTGCCAGCAGCGCAAGCGGGGGGGACACCTACGAGCAGTACTTC CASSASGGDTYEQYF
13 TRBJ1-5 TRBD1 TRBV28 NA TGTGCCAGCAGCCGACAGGGCGGTCAGCCCCAGCATTTT CASSRQGGQPQHF
14 TRBJ2-3 NA TRBV14 NA TGTGCCAGCAGCCAAGAGTCTTACACAGATACGCAGTATTTT CASSQESYTDTQYF
16 TRBJ2-3 TRBD2 TRBV5-1 NA TGCGCCAGCAGCTTGCGTTCTAGCGGGAGCCCAGATACGCAGTATTTT CASSLRSSGSPDTQYF
17 TRBJ2-1 TRBD2 TRBV6-2/TRBV6-3 NA TGTGCCAGCAGTTACGATAGCGGGAGGGCCTTTAGGAATGAGCAGTTCTTC CASSYDSGRAFRNEQFF
16 TRBJ2-1 TRBD2 TRBV7-3 NA TGTGCCAGCAGCCCAACGGCAGCGGGGGGGTACAATGAGCAGTTCTTC CASSPTAAGGYNEQFF
14 TRBJ1-5 TRBD1 TRBV6-6 NA TGTGCCAGCAGAAAAGGGACAGGGGAACAGCCCCAGCATTTT CASRKGTGEQPQHF
14 TRBJ1-5 TRBD1 TRBV28 NA TGTGCCAGTACCGGGACAGGGGGCGGTCAGCCCCAGCATTTT CASTGTGGGQPQHF
13 TRBJ1-1 TRBD1 TRBV5-1 once TGCGCCAGCCTGAGACAGGGCGGCACTGAAGCTTTCTTT CASLRQGGTEAFF
17 TRBJ2-5 TRBD2 TRBV7-2 NA TGTGCCAGCAGCTTAGTGGCGACTAGCGGAAGCCAAGAGACCCAGTACTTC CASSLVATSGSQETQYF
15 TRBJ2-7 TRBD1 TRBV4-1 NA TGCGCCAGCAGCCAAGGGACAGGGGAGCCGTACGAGCAGTACTTC CASSQGTGEPYEQYF
13 TRBJ2-7 TRBD1 TRBV27 NA TGTGCCAGCAGTTCGGGACAGGGTTACGAGCAGTACTTC CASSSGQGYEQYF
16 TRBJ2-5 TRBD1 TRBV5-6 NA TGTGCCAGCAGCAAGGGACAGGTTCATTCTCCAGAGACCCAGTACTTC CASSKGQVHSPETQYF
21 TRBJ2-5 TRBD2 TRBV3-1/TRBV3-2 NA TGTGCCAGCAGCCAAGATATCGTGGGACTAGCGGGGGGGTCCCACCAAGAGACCCAGTACTTC CASSQDIVGLAGGSHQETQYF
13 TRBJ2-7 TRBD2 TRBV30 once TGTGCCTGGGGCCCCGGGGGGATATACGAGCAGTACTTC CAWGPGGIYEQYF
16 TRBJ2-2 NA TRBV14 NA TGTGCCAGCAGCCACATTGGCAGGGGCCTCACCGGGGAGCTGTTTTTT CASSHIGRGLTGELFF
18 TRBJ2-3 NA TRBV11-2 once TGTGCCAGCAGCTTAGAACAGGGTTTGGAAGCGGTGACAGATACGCAGTATTTT CASSLEQGLEAVTDTQYF
17 TRBJ1-3 TRBD1 TRBV4-1 once TGCGCCAGCAGCGCCCAGACAGGGGTGAGACCCGGAAACACCATATATTTT CASSAQTGVRPGNTIYF
20 TRBJ2-7 TRBD2 TRBV6-6 few TGTGCCAGCAGTCGGAGAACCGGGACTAGCGGGGGGCCACGAATATACGAGCAGTACTTC CASSRRTGTSGGPRIYEQYF
15 TRBJ2-1 TRBD2 TRBV7-7 NA TGTGCCAGCAGCTTATGGGCGGGAGAGTGGGATGAGCAGTTCTTC CASSLWAGEWDEQFF
14 TRBJ2-2 NA TRBV19 NA TGTGCCAGTAGTATCTTAGTGAACACCGGGGAGCTGTTTTTT CASSILVNTGELFF
16 TRBJ1-5 TRBD1 TRBV5-5 NA TGTGCCAGCAGCTTTGCGACAGGGGGCCTCTATCAGCCCCAGCATTTT CASSFATGGLYQPQHF
16 TRBJ1-2 TRBD1 TRBV2 NA TGTGCCAGTTTGGTCGGGACAGGGGCCGGGGGCTATGGCTACACCTTC CASLVGTGAGGYGYTF
18 TRBJ1-2 NA TRBV21-1 NA TGTGCCAGCAGCAAAGTTTGTTTTCCGCGGGTTTGGGGCTATGGCTACACCTTC CASSKVCFPRVWGYGYTF